Sequencing of this T cell receptor beta chain was carried out in a study of immune cell composition in non-small cell lung cancer. In its sample, this clone was seen a few times. TCRdb keeps only in-frame clones here, not all; method: immunoSEQ multiplex PCR. Found here are 13,000 or so clones, roughly 73% of them singletons; the top ten hold roughly an eighth. CDR1 SGHRS and CDR2 YFSETQ come from the germline V gene. The CDR3 sequence is 14 residues long. Trimming took 2 bases from V and 7 from J, leaving 13 bases between them. The chain is built from TRBV5-1 and TRBJ2-1; D is possibly TRBD2 (6 bases). The sequence derives from a human donor with non-small cell lung cancer. The specimen was lung tumor tissue. CDR3 nucleotide sequence: TGCGCCAGCAGCTTACAGCGGAGGGGTAATGAGCAGTTCTTC. Encoded protein: CASSLQRRGNEQFF. Drawing the rest from reference TRBV5-1 and TRBJ2-1, the complete variable domain is KAGVTQTPRYLIKTRGQQVTLSCSPISGHRSVSWYQQTPGQGLQFLFEYFSETQRNKGNFPGRFSGRQFSNSRSEMNVSTLELGDSALYLCASSLQRRGNEQFFGPGTRLTVL.